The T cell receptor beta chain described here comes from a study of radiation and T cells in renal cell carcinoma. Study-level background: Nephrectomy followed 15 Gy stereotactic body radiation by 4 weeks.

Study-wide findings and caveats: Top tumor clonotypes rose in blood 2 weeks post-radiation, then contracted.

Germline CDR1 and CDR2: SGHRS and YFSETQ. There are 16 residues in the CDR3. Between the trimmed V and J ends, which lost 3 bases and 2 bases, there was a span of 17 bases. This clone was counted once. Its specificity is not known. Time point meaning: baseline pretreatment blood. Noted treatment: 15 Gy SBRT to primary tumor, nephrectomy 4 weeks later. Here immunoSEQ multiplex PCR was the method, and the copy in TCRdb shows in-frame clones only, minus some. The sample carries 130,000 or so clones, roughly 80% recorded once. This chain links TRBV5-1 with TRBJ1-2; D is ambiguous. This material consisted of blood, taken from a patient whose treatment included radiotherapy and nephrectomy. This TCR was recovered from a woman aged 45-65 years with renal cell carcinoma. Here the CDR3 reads CASSSSASSVNYGYTF. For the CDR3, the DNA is TGCGCCAGCAGCTCGTCAGCCTCGTCAGTAAACTATGGCTACACCTTC.